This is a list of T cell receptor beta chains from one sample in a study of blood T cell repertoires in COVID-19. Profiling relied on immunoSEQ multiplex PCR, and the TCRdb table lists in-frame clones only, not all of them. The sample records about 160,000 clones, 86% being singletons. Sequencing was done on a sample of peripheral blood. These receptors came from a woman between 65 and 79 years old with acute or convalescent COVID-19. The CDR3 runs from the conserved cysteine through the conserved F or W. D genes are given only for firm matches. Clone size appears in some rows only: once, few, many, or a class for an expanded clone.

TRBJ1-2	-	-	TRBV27	CASSPQGNYGYTF	TGTGCCAGCAGTCCCCAGGGGAACTATGGCTACACCTTC
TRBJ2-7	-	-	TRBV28	CASSLGTTYEQYF	TGTGCCAGCAGTTTGGGGACAACCTACGAGCAGTACTTC
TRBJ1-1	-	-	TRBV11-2	CASSLGYRVRDTEAFF	TGTGCCAGCAGCTTAGGCTACAGGGTTCGGGACACTGAAGCTTTCTTT
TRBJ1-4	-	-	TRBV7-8	CASSLGHGGRSATNEKLFF	TGTGCCAGCAGCCTGGGACACGGGGGGCGGAGTGCAACTAATGAAAAACTGTTTTTT
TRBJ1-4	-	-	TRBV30	CAWSGAVSNEKLFF	TGTGCCTGGAGTGGGGCAGTATCTAATGAAAAACTGTTTTTT
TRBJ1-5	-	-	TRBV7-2	CASSLDGGAGQPQHF	TGTGCCAGCAGCTTAGACGGGGGGGCCGGTCAGCCCCAGCATTTT
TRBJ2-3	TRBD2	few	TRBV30	CAWSVPYFGTSASSTDTQYF	TGTGCCTGGAGTGTACCTTATTTCGGGACTAGCGCCTCTAGCACAGATACGCAGTATTTT
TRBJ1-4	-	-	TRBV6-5	CASSYGHANEKLFF	TGTGCCAGCAGTTACGGACACGCTAATGAAAAACTGTTTTTT
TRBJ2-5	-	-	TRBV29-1	CSVAGSSTLEETQYF	TGCAGCGTTGCAGGGTCGTCTACCCTTGAAGAGACCCAGTACTTC
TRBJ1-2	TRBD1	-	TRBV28	CASSLWDRGLSGYTF	TGTGCCAGCAGTTTGTGGGACAGGGGGCTCTCTGGCTACACCTTC
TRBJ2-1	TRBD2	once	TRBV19	CASSMFFELAVYNEQFF	TGTGCCAGTAGTATGTTTTTTGAACTAGCGGTCTACAATGAGCAGTTCTTC
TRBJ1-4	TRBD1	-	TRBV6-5	CASSSGGISEKLFF	TGTGCCAGCAGTTCAGGGGGCATAAGTGAAAAACTGTTTTTT
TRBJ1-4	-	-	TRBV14	CASSQETWKEEKLFF	TGTGCCAGCAGCCAAGAGACGTGGAAGGAGGAAAAACTGTTTTTT
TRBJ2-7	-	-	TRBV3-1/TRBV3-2	CASSQVQAEQYF	TGTGCCAGCAGCCAGGTGCAGGCCGAGCAGTACTTC
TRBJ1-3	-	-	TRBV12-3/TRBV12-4	CASSFLQGPIYF	TGTGCCAGCAGTTTTCTCCAGGGCCCAATTTATTTT
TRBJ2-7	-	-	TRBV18	CASSPATAGEQYF	TGTGCCAGCTCACCAGCGACAGCTGGCGAGCAGTACTTC
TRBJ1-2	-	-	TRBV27	CASSFRDWTNGYTF	TGTGCCAGCAGTTTCAGGGATTGGACTAATGGCTACACCTTC
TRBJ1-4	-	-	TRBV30	CAWKVGTATNEKLFF	TGTGCCTGGAAGGTGGGGACTGCAACTAATGAAAAACTGTTTTTT
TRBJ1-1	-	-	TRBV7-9	CASSKGGAVMNTEAFF	TGTGCCAGCAGCAAGGGAGGGGCCGTAATGAACACTGAAGCTTTCTTT
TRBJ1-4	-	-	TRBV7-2	CASSLEVWGRAANEKLFF	TGTGCCAGCAGCTTAGAGGTTTGGGGGAGGGCGGCTAATGAAAAACTGTTTTTT
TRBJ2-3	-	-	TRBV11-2	CASSFVQVTDTQYF	TGTGCCAGCAGCTTCGTGCAGGTCACAGATACGCAGTATTTT
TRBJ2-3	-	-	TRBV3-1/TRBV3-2	CASSGGAGTDTQYF	TGTGCCAGCAGCGGGGGGGCTGGAACAGATACGCAGTATTTT
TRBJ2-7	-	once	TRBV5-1	CASSLEYGSYEQYF	TGCGCCAGCAGCTTGGAGTACGGCTCCTACGAGCAGTACTTC
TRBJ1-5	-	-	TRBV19	CASGGRPGPPQHF	TGTGCCAGTGGGGGCAGGCCGGGTCCGCCCCAGCATTTT
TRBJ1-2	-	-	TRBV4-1	CASSQDGGPAYGYTF	TGCGCCAGCAGCCAAGACGGGGGACCCGCCTATGGCTACACCTTC
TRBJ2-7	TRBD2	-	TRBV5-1	CASSPGGGRSSYEQYF	TGCGCCAGCAGCCCGGGGGGGGGCCGAAGCTCCTACGAGCAGTACTTC